A single sample gave rise to the 27 T cell receptor beta chains below, sequenced in a study of cytomegalovirus exposure and HLA in healthy donors listed by TCRdb under 2017. Library preparation used the immunoSEQ multiplex PCR assay. A mixture of 60 forward primers for TCR Vbeta segments and 13 reverse primers for TCR Jbeta segments was used in the multiplex PCR. As stored in TCRdb, this immuneACCESS dataset retains in-frame rearrangements with V and J assigned. A fraction of the clones does not appear; measured against another copy, unresolved V genes explain less than half of the discrepancy, and the remainder lacks a known reason. The data table for this sample lists 140,000 to 150,000 clones. The ten largest clonotypes hold 0.8% to 1% of the sample. The sample was PBMCs. These receptors originate from a male donor in good health and CMV-seronegative.

CDR3 sequence (DNA): TGTGCCAGCAGCCAAGACCTGGGGTTGGCGGGGGAATCCTACGAGCAGTACTTC. As protein: CASSQDLGLAGESYEQYF. J is TRBJ2-7 and V is TRBV4-2; 7 bases are shared with TRBD2. Trimming removed 0 bases from V and 1 base from J; junction bases left unmatched: 12. The germline V gene encodes CDR1 LGHNA and CDR2 YNFKEQ. This CDR3 comprises 18 residues.

The V and J genes are TRBV5-6 and TRBJ1-4, with D maybe TRBD1 (6 bases). The germline gives CDR1 SGHDT, CDR2 YYEEEE. V lost 6 bases to trimming and J lost 8 bases, with 23 bases between them. This CDR3 is built from 16 residues. The CDR3 DNA sequence: TGTGCCAGCATTACAAATTCGAGACAGGAAGGGGAAAAACTGTTTTTT. Protein: CASITNSRQEGEKLFF. Together with reference TRBV5-6 and TRBJ1-4, the CDR3 gives the full variable domain: DAGVTQSPTHLIKTRGQQVTLRCSPKSGHDTVSWYQQALGQGPQFIFQYYEEEERQRGNFPDRFSGHQFPNYSSELNVNALLLGDSALYLCASITNSRQEGEKLFFGSGTQLSVL.

The chain joins TRBV6-5 to TRBJ2-7; TRBD1 matches 7 bases. Germline assignment: CDR1 MNHEY and CDR2 SVGAGI. The CDR3 loop spans 14 amino acids. With V trimmed by 6 bases and J by 2 bases, 7 bases remained unmatched. CDR3 sequence reads: CASRPDRATYEQYF. The CDR3 DNA reads TGTGCCAGCAGGCCCGACAGGGCTACCTACGAGCAGTACTTC.

The V gene is TRBV6-5, the J gene TRBJ2-5; 7 positions agree with TRBD1. This CDR3 contains 15 residues. The V gene's germline CDR1 is MNHEY and CDR2 SVGAGI. V gave up 6 bases and J gave up 1 base; unmatched junction bases: 8. The CDR3 protein is CASRWTGVLQETQYF. For the CDR3, the DNA is TGTGCCAGCAGATGGACAGGCGTACTCCAAGAGACCCAGTACTTC.

The chain is built from TRBV11-2 and TRBJ2-7, with 10 nucleotides matching TRBD2. Losses at the gene ends were 7 bases for V and 1 base for J; bases not matched to a gene: 10. This CDR3 spans 16 amino acids. Germline-derived CDR1 and CDR2 are SGHAT and FQNNGV. This CDR3 is CASIPSGRGRSYEQYF. The CDR3 nucleotides are TGTGCCAGCATCCCTAGCGGGAGAGGTCGGTCCTACGAGCAGTACTTC.

The chain combines TRBV5-4 with TRBJ2-5; 8 bases are shared with TRBD2. V lost 3 bases and J lost 2; bases outside the gene matches: 6. The CDR3 is 15 residues long. Germline CDR1 and CDR2: SGHNT and YYREEE (reference sequence). CDR3 DNA sequence: TGTGCCAGCAGCTCGCAACTAGCGGCTCAAGAGACCCAGTACTTC. Its protein is CASSSQLAAQETQYF.

This chain links TRBV29-1 with TRBJ2-7; perhaps TRBD2 as D (5 bases). The V gene lost 4 bases and the J gene lost 2 bases, with 9 bases spanning the gap. The CDR3 has 12 residues. Germline CDR1 SQVTM, CDR2 ANQGSEA. This CDR3 reads CSVVSGTYEQYF. DNA for the CDR3: TGCAGCGTTGTGAGCGGAACCTACGAGCAGTACTTC.

The chain links TRBV7-8 to TRBJ1-2; 9 nucleotides match TRBD1. The CDR3 covers 14 residues. With V trimmed by 2 bases and J by 8 bases, 6 bases remained unmatched. CDR1 and CDR2 (germline): SGHVS, FQNEAQ. The CDR3 protein is CASSLRTGARGYTF. CDR3 nucleotide sequence: TGTGCCAGCAGCTTACGGACAGGGGCGAGAGGCTACACCTTC. Full variable domain (rest looked up from reference TRBV7-8 and TRBJ1-2): GAGVSQSPRYKVAKRGQDVALRCDPISGHVSLFWYQQALGQGPEFLTYFQNEAQLDKSGLPSDRFFAERPEGSVSTLKIQRTQQEDSAVYLCASSLRTGARGYTFGSGTRLTVV.

The chain is built from TRBV7-3 and TRBJ2-6; 10 bases fit TRBD2. The CDR3 is 19 residues long. V lost 5 bases and J lost 2; bases outside the gene matches: 12. In germline, CDR1 is SGHTA, CDR2 FQGTGA. In DNA, the CDR3 is TGTGCCAGCAGCCCCCAGCCACCGGGACTAGCGCCTGGGGCCAACGTCCTGACTTTC. This gives the protein CASSPQPPGLAPGANVLTF.

J is TRBJ1-2 and V is TRBV7-2; D not certain. Trimming removed 5 bases at V and 0 bases at J, with 10 bases between. The CDR3 is 14 residues long. Germline V gene data show CDR1 as SGHTA and CDR2 as FQGNSA. This CDR3 is CASSPGWANYGYTF. DNA of the CDR3: TGTGCCAGCAGCCCAGGTTGGGCTAACTATGGCTACACCTTC.

The chain recombines TRBV15 with TRBJ2-5; possible D gene TRBD2, 6 bases. The V end lost 1 base, the J end lost 3 bases, and 12 bases lay between the germline ends. Germline V gene sequence: CDR1 LNHNV, CDR2 YYDKDF (reference sequence). The CDR3 loop spans 15 amino acids. DNA for the CDR3: TGTGCCACCAGCAGAGTTCAGTCGGGGGAAGAGACCCAGTACTTC. Protein: CATSRVQSGEETQYF.

The CDR3 DNA sequence: TGTGCCAGCAGCTCGGGACAGGGTAGTATCGGAAATGAGCAGTTCTTC. This gives the protein CASSSGQGSIGNEQFF. V gene TRBV7-7 combines with J gene TRBJ2-1; 9 nucleotides agree with TRBD1. This CDR3 contains 16 residues. J gave up 7 bases and V 4 bases, and 11 bases lay outside the gene matches. The germline V gene has CDR1 SSHAT and CDR2 FNYEAQ (reference sequence).

The V call is TRBV5-6, the J call TRBJ2-5; no definite D call. CDR1 and CDR2 (germline): SGHDT, YYEEEE. Trimming took 1 base from V and 5 from J, leaving 24 bases between them. There are 18 residues in the CDR3. Here the CDR3 reads CASSLNLGPSLFGETQYF. The CDR3 region has the DNA TGTGCCAGCAGCTTGAATCTTGGTCCCAGCTTATTCGGGGAGACCCAGTACTTC.

This sequence joins TRBV28 and TRBJ2-1; TRBD1 matches at 9 bases. Germline trimming cut 3 bases from V and 6 bases from J; bases unmatched to any gene: 3. Per the germline V gene, CDR1 is MDHEN and CDR2 is SYDVKM. The CDR3 contains 14 residues. CDR3 DNA: TGTGCCAGCAGTTTCGGGGACAGGGTCAATGAGCAGTTCTTC. It yields the protein CASSFGDRVNEQFF. The whole variable domain, filled in from reference TRBV28 and TRBJ2-1, reads DVKVTQSSRYLVKRTGEKVFLECVQDMDHENMFWYRQDPGLGLRLIYFSYDVKMKEKGDIPEGYSVSREKKERFSLILESASTNQTSMYLCASSFGDRVNEQFFGPGTRLTVL.

This chain connects TRBV5-5 to TRBJ1-5; 8 positions match TRBD1. The germline gives CDR1 SGHKS, CDR2 YYEKEE (reference sequence). The length of the CDR3 is 17 residues. With 4 bases clipped from V and 1 base from J, the junction kept 10 bases outside the gene matches. This CDR3 is CASSDKTGVASNQPQHF. In DNA form, the CDR3 reads TGTGCCAGCAGCGACAAGACAGGGGTTGCGAGCAATCAGCCCCAGCATTTT.

The chain has TRBV27 and TRBJ1-6; D call uncertain. Germline V gene sequence: CDR1 MNHEY, CDR2 SMNVEV (reference sequence). V gave up 3 bases and J gave up 0 bases, with 6 bases separating them. This CDR3 is built from 15 residues. CDR3 bases: TGTGCCAGCAGTTTCTTGAGCTCCTATAATTCACCCCTCCACTTT. It is translated as CASSFLSSYNSPLHF.

The gene calls are TRBV30 and TRBJ1-2, with 9 bases aligning to TRBD1. CDR1 is GTSNPN and CDR2 is SVGIG in the germline V gene (reference sequence). The junction had 13 bases not matched to a gene; V was cut back by 4 bases and J by 7 bases. The CDR3 contains 15 residues. The CDR3 reads CAWTVGQGRVSGYTF. The CDR3 DNA follows: TGTGCCTGGACCGTTGGACAGGGGAGGGTTAGTGGCTACACCTTC.

The chain carries TRBV2 and TRBJ2-5, with a weak D call TRBD2 (5 bases). Germline V CDR1 and CDR2: SNHLY, FYNNEI. Trimming pared 5 bases from V and 2 bases from J, leaving 9 bases between. There are 13 residues in the CDR3. CDR3 coding DNA: TGTGCCAGCAGTCGGGGATTTCAAGAGACCCAGTACTTC. It encodes CASSRGFQETQYF.

The chain links TRBV7-9 to TRBJ2-7; 10 bases are shared with TRBD1. V gave up 5 bases and J gave up 3 bases; unmatched junction bases: 4. The CDR3 length is 14 residues. Germline values: CDR1 SEHNR, CDR2 FQNEAQ (reference sequence). CDR3 protein: CASSGRDRGYEQYF. The DNA for the CDR3 is TGTGCCAGCAGCGGGAGGGACAGGGGCTACGAGCAGTACTTC.

The chain has TRBV7-6 and TRBJ2-4, with 7 bases fitting TRBD1. Germline V gene sequence: CDR1 SGHVS, CDR2 FNYEAQ. The ends lost 6 bases at V and 5 bases at J; junction bases unmatched: 7. The CDR3 covers 14 residues. The CDR3 protein is CASSAGTVENIQYF. The DNA for the CDR3 is TGTGCCAGCAGTGCCGGGACAGTAGAAAACATTCAGTACTTC. Based on the CDR3 plus reference TRBV7-6 and TRBJ2-4, the full variable domain is GAGVSQSPRYKVTKRGQDVALRCDPISGHVSLYWYRQALGQGPEFLTYFNYEAQQDKSGLPNDRFSAERPEGSISTLTIQRTEQRDSAMYRCASSAGTVENIQYFGAGTRLSVL.

The V gene is TRBV5-6, the J gene TRBJ2-7, with D uncertain. This CDR3 region has 12 residues. Germline values: CDR1 SGHDT, CDR2 YYEEEE. Trimming left V 4 bases short and J 9 bases short, with 14 bases between. For the CDR3, the DNA is TGTGCCAGCAGCGCAGACGGCCGGAGGCAGTACTTC. Amino acid sequence: CASSADGRRQYF.

This chain joins TRBV9 and TRBJ1-1, with 8 bases fitting TRBD1. Germline V gene data show CDR1 as SGDLS and CDR2 as YYNGEE. The CDR3 contains 16 residues. V trimming: 4 bases; J trimming: 5 bases; junction bases outside the gene matches: 13. The CDR3 DNA is TGTGCCAGCAGCCCAACCACAGGGGGTGGGTCGACTGAAGCTTTCTTT. Protein: CASSPTTGGGSTEAFF.

This rearrangement joins TRBV4-2 to TRBJ1-2; D gene uncertain. CDR1 and CDR2 (germline): LGHNA, YNFKEQ. CDR3 size: 13 residues. V was cut by 1 base and J by 4 bases, with 7 bases left in between. In nucleotides, the CDR3 is TGTGCCAGCAGCCAAGGGGCCGTCTATGGCTACACCTTC. It is translated as CASSQGAVYGYTF.

This chain joins TRBV7-2 and TRBJ2-5; 8 bases match TRBD1. The CDR3 extends over 15 amino acids. Trimming at V came to 6 bases and at J to 5 bases, leaving 11 bases not matched to a gene. Germline-derived CDR1 and CDR2 are SGHTA and FQGNSA. The CDR3 loop is CASRLGQGGWETQYF. In DNA form, the CDR3 reads TGTGCCAGCAGACTTGGACAGGGAGGTTGGGAGACCCAGTACTTC.

The chain links TRBV5-1 to TRBJ2-1, with 15 bases that match TRBD2. The length of the CDR3 is 19 residues. CDR1 and CDR2 from the germline V gene are SGHRS and YFSETQ. Germline trimming cut 3 bases from V and 5 bases from J; bases unmatched to any gene: 12. CDR3 residues: CASSSPRGLAGGPDNEQFF. CDR3 DNA: TGCGCCAGCAGCTCTCCCAGGGGACTAGCGGGAGGACCCGACAATGAGCAGTTCTTC.

The chain couples TRBV10-3 to TRBJ2-3; possible D gene TRBD1, 6 bases. V lost 7 bases and J lost 4, with 12 bases in between. This CDR3 spans 13 amino acids. Germline CDR1 and CDR2: ENHRY and SYGVKD. The CDR3 sequence: CAITLEGADTQYF. The CDR3 DNA follows: TGTGCCATCACCTTAGAGGGGGCAGATACGCAGTATTTT.

CDR3 sequence reads: CSVGVTGPGELFF. The CDR3 DNA follows: TGCAGCGTTGGAGTTACAGGGCCCGGGGAGCTGTTTTTT. The J gene is TRBJ2-2, the V gene TRBV29-1; tentatively, D is TRBD1 (6 bases). Trimming removed 4 bases at V and 6 bases at J, with 12 bases between. Germline V CDR1 and CDR2: SQVTM, ANQGSEA. The CDR3 runs 13 residues.